The rows below give T cell receptor beta chains drawn from one sample of a study of T-cell reconstitution after alpha-beta-depleted transplantation in children. TCRdb re-called the PCR reads with MiXCR, one entry per CDR3 protein. The sample has fewer than 550,000 distinct CDR3 sequences; roughly 10% are singletons. The input for sequencing was PBMCs, mostly from graft donor cells, taken 180 days after TCRalphabeta/CD19-depleted stem cell transplant. These receptors were taken from a female patient aged 2-15 years who had a stem cell transplant for aplastic anemia, so the T cells may come from the graft donor. Both conserved end residues are part of each CDR3. The D gene is left open where the match is weak. The listing skips clone size in some rows; elsewhere it reads once, few, many or a size class.

TRBD1,TRBV20-1,TRBJ1-2,few,TGCAGTGCTAGCCGAACAGGGGGCGGCGACTATGGCTACACCTTC,CSASRTGGGDYGYTF
-,TRBV29-1,TRBJ1-4,few,TGCAGCGCCCTTCAACCCCCAGGGGCTAATGAAAAACTGTTTTTT,CSALQPPGANEKLFF
TRBD1,TRBV5-6,TRBJ2-5,few,TGTGCCAGCAGCTTATTGGGGACAGGGGGCAAGACCCAGTACTTC,CASSLLGTGGKTQYF
-,TRBV7-3,TRBJ2-1,-,TGTGCCAGCAGCCCATGGGCCAACAATGAGCAGTTCTTC,CASSPWANNEQFF
-,TRBV3-1,TRBJ2-1,few,TGTGCCAGCAGCCAGAGTAGGACGGGAAACAATGAGCAGTTCTTC,CASSQSRTGNNEQFF
-,TRBV21-1,TRBJ1-5,-,TGTGCCAGCAGCTCGATGAAGGACAGCGATAGCAATCAGCCCCAGCATTTT,CASSSMKDSDSNQPQHF
TRBD2,TRBV20-1,TRBJ2-3,many,TGCAGTGCTACTAGCGGGGCCTTCGATACGCAGTATTTT,CSATSGAFDTQYF
TRBD1,TRBV19,TRBJ2-1,-,TGTGCCAGTAGTACCCCAGGGGGCAGGGGGCTGTTCTTC,CASSTPGGRGLFF
-,TRBV28,TRBJ2-3,-,TGTGCCAGCAGTTTATGGGGGGCTCTTGGCACAGATACGCAGTATTTT,CASSLWGALGTDTQYF
-,TRBV5-5,TRBJ1-1,many,TGTGCCAGCAGCTTCAATGGTGGCAACACTGAAGCTTTCTTT,CASSFNGGNTEAFF
-,TRBV27,TRBJ1-5,few,TGTGCCAGCAGTCAGACATCGACAGGCCCCCAGACGCCCCAGCATTTT,CASSQTSTGPQTPQHF
TRBD1,TRBV6-5,TRBJ2-7,-,TGTGCCAGCAGTTCTCCGGGACAGGGCCGGACCATCTACTACGAGCAGTACTTC,CASSSPGQGRTIYYEQYF
-,TRBV28,TRBJ2-3,-,TGTGCCAGCAGTTCCGGGGGCCCCACAGATACGCAGTATTTT,CASSSGGPTDTQYF
-,TRBV20-1,TRBJ2-5,few,TGCAGTGCTAGAGACGTGTACCAAGAGACCCAGTACTTC,CSARDVYQETQYF
TRBD2,TRBV20-1,TRBJ2-7,-,TGCAGTGCTCTGGGGGACTACTCCTACGAGCAGTACTTC,CSALGDYSYEQYF
TRBD1,TRBV6-2/TRBV6-3,TRBJ2-3,few,TGTGCCAGCAGTTACTCAGACAGGGCAGATACGCAGTATTTT,CASSYSDRADTQYF
TRBD1,TRBV10-3,TRBJ1-2,few,TGTGCCATCAGCCAGCCGGGACAGCCTAACTATGGCTACACCTTC,CAISQPGQPNYGYTF
TRBD2,TRBV6-2/TRBV6-3,TRBJ2-1,-,TGTGCCAGCAGCCGGATTCCCGGGACTATTATCTATGAGCAGTTCTTC,CASSRIPGTIIYEQFF
TRBD1,TRBV6-2/TRBV6-3,TRBJ2-7,-,TGTGCCAGCACCCAGACAGGGTCCTACGAGCAGTACTTC,CASTQTGSYEQYF
-,TRBV11-2,TRBJ2-4,-,TGTGCCAGCAGGCCTCTCAGTTTAGCCAAAAACATTCAGTACTTC,CASRPLSLAKNIQYF
-,TRBV7-6,TRBJ1-2,-,TGTGCCAGCAGCCCGACCAGGGGACCTGGCTACACCTTC,CASSPTRGPGYTF
-,TRBV12-3/TRBV12-4,TRBJ2-7,-,TGTGCCAGCAGCATAAATAGCGCGGGTATTCTCGCCTACGAGCAGTACTTC,CASSINSAGILAYEQYF
TRBD2,TRBV28,TRBJ2-7,few,TGTGCCAGCACCTCCCGGGGGGTGGGGGACTACGAGCAGTACTTC,CASTSRGVGDYEQYF
-,TRBV6-1,TRBJ2-4,-,TGTGCCAGCAGTCCCGGTCGGACCAGGCAGAACATTCAGTACTTC,CASSPGRTRQNIQYF
TRBD2,TRBV20-1,TRBJ2-6,-,TGCAGGACGAGACTAGCGGGAGTAGCGGGGGCCAACGTCCTGACTTTC,CRTRLAGVAGANVLTF
-,TRBV12-3/TRBV12-4,TRBJ2-7,-,TGTGACAGCAGTTCCTCCGGGACCCGAATACACTACGAGCAGTACTTC,CDSSSSGTRIHYEQYF
TRBD2,TRBV29-1,TRBJ2-3,many,TGCAGCGTTGAAAAAGGCCGACTAGCGGGACCATTCACAGATACGCAGTATTTT,CSVEKGRLAGPFTDTQYF
-,TRBV4-2,TRBJ2-7,-,TGTGCCAGCAGCCAAGATCTTGAGTTTTTCAGCTACGAGCAGTACTTC,CASSQDLEFFSYEQYF
-,TRBV6-2/TRBV6-3,TRBJ2-6,many,TGTGCCAGCAGTTACGACAGGAGAGAATACTCTGGGGCCAACGTCCTGACTTTC,CASSYDRREYSGANVLTF
TRBD1,TRBV4-1,TRBJ1-2,few,TGCGCCAGCAGCCAGGGGACAGGGGACGGCTACACCTTC,CASSQGTGDGYTF
-,TRBV25-1,TRBJ1-1,-,TGTGCCAGCAGTAGTCGGAGGGGGGCGAACACTGAAGCTTTCTTT,CASSSRRGANTEAFF
-,TRBV12-3/TRBV12-4,TRBJ1-5,-,TGTGCCATAGGGGGAGGTAGCAATCAGCCCCAGCATTTT,CAIGGGSNQPQHF
TRBD1,TRBV5-1,TRBJ1-6,many,TGCGCCAGCAGCTTGGTTACAGGGGGGATACGATCACCCCTCCACTTT,CASSLVTGGIRSPLHF
TRBD2,TRBV3-1,TRBJ2-1,few,TGTGCCAGCAGCCAAGAGTATGGGTGGACTAGCGGGAGAATTGAGCAGTTCTTC,CASSQEYGWTSGRIEQFF
TRBD2,TRBV12-3/TRBV12-4,TRBJ2-5,few,TGTGCCAGCGGGCTAGCGGGCTTAGGGTACCAAGAGACCCAGTACTTC,CASGLAGLGYQETQYF
TRBD2,TRBV7-2,TRBJ2-1,-,TGTGCCAGCAGCTTACATAGCGGGAGTCACGGTAATGAGCAGTTCTTC,CASSLHSGSHGNEQFF
-,TRBV20-1,TRBJ2-7,few,TGCAGTGCTAGAGACCCACTAGCCCTTAAAATCTACGAGCAGTACTTC,CSARDPLALKIYEQYF
-,TRBV29-1,TRBJ1-2,many,TGCAGCGTTGGTTTTTGGGACGCCTTCCCGGGGTTC,CSVGFWDAFPGF
TRBD2,TRBV7-9,TRBJ2-5,many,TGTGCCAGCAGCCCCCCGACTAGCGGGCCACAAGAGACCCAGTACTTC,CASSPPTSGPQETQYF
-,TRBV7-3,TRBJ1-2,-,TGTGCCAGCAGCTTAACCGGGGCGCACTATGGCTACACCTTC,CASSLTGAHYGYTF
TRBD2,TRBV20-1,TRBJ2-1,few,TGCAGTGCTAGCCCTCTCGCACGCGGGAGGGCTCTCAATGAGCAGTTCTTC,CSASPLARGRALNEQFF